The rows below give T cell receptor beta chains drawn from one sample of a study of blood T cell repertoires in COVID-19. Profiling relied on immunoSEQ multiplex PCR, and the TCRdb table lists in-frame clones only, not all of them. The repertoire holds around 250,000 clones, with about 85% as singletons. Sequencing used PBMCs or T cells enriched from blood (not recorded which). The source is a woman aged 45-60 years who had been exposed to COVID-19. Each CDR3 is given without its conserved first and last residue.

v_call	j_call	cdr3_aa
TRBV27	TRBJ1-1	ASWRTGGPMTEAF
TRBV10-3	TRBJ1-3	ATRRVSSGNTIY
TRBV19	TRBJ1-1	ASSMREMNTEAF
TRBV6-2/TRBV6-3	TRBJ2-6	ASSKGAVGANVLT
TRBV12-3/TRBV12-4	TRBJ2-5	ASSLGQKETQY
TRBV7-2	TRBJ2-5	ASSEHSGVQETQY
TRBV29-1	TRBJ2-1	SVQGDAYNEQF
TRBV12-3/TRBV12-4	TRBJ1-1	ASSLRTEAF
TRBV19	TRBJ1-2	ASSPTPTGYGYT
TRBV7-8	TRBJ1-2	ASSLAPDRIYGYT
TRBV4-1	TRBJ2-1	ASSQDTGLNEQF
TRBV7-7	TRBJ1-2	ASSSRPPTDNYGYT
TRBV18	TRBJ2-7	ASSGTRSGLGGYEQY
TRBV7-9	TRBJ2-5	ASSSIRDRRAQY
TRBV3-1/TRBV3-2	TRBJ1-1	ASSQGLGPTEAF
TRBV25-1	TRBJ1-6	ASTPGGTSSPLH
TRBV28	TRBJ1-2	ASSLEQGVYGYT
TRBV10-2	TRBJ1-2	ASSESTGGLGYGYT
TRBV19	TRBJ1-1	ASRDRGFFTEAF
TRBV12-5	TRBJ2-3	ASGLGRQLTDTQY
TRBV7-2	TRBJ1-3	ASIRRGGPGNTIY
TRBV7-9	TRBJ2-7	ASSLSGGIYEQY
TRBV4-2	TRBJ2-3	ASSSRGLAGRADTQY
TRBV2	TRBJ2-5	ASRSSLVRETQY
TRBV24-1	TRBJ1-1	ATSGPGQGEAF
TRBV28	TRBJ2-7	ASSLIGPSTYEQY
TRBV4-1	TRBJ1-5	ASSNEYNQPQH
TRBV3-1/TRBV3-2	TRBJ2-5	ASSQEDLGTQY
TRBV3-1/TRBV3-2	TRBJ1-3	ASSQILFRTGNTIY
TRBV7-8	TRBJ1-3	ASSLGGGISGNTIY
TRBV7-2	TRBJ1-3	ASSLGVEGQGRSGNTIY
TRBV7-6	TRBJ1-6	ASSSRPAERGYSPLH
TRBV25-1	TRBJ1-1	ASGEHTEAF
TRBV2	TRBJ1-1	ASRGDRGWTEAF
TRBV12-5	TRBJ2-7	ASAPGTGTYEQY
TRBV11-2	TRBJ2-1	ASSLEFSGSDEQF
TRBV2	TRBJ1-5	ASSPRVGRNQPQH
TRBV7-8	TRBJ1-3	AASSPGRAGNTIY
TRBV6-5	TRBJ1-1	ASTRTGGSTEAF
TRBV5-1	TRBJ2-3	ASSLDLRGVSGVDTQY
TRBV7-4	TRBJ2-1	ASSSAGLREQF
TRBV6-2/TRBV6-3	TRBJ1-1	ASSYAGTEAF
TRBV27	TRBJ2-7	ASSSLLRGGYEQY
TRBV10-1	TRBJ1-1	ASRLRVLAEAF
TRBV9	TRBJ1-1	ASSLVTGPNTEAF
TRBV12-3/TRBV12-4	TRBJ1-1	ASSLSSGGSAF
TRBV7-9	TRBJ2-3	ASSPIAGAFDTQY
TRBV11-2	TRBJ1-3	ASSSQGGNTIY
TRBV5-1	TRBJ2-2	ASSETGTTGELF
TRBV4-1	TRBJ1-3	ASSPGGRGSSGNTIY
TRBV9	TRBJ2-2	ASSVSATGKSGELF